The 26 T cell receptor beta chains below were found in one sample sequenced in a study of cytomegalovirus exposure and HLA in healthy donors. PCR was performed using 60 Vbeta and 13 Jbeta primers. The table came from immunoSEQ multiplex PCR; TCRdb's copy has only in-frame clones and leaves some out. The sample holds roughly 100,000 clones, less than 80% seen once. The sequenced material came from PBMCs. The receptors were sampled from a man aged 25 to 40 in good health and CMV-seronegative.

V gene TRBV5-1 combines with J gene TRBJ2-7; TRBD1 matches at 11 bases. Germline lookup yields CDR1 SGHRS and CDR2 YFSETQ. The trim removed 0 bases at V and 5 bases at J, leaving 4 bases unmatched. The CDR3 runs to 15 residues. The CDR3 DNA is TGCGCCAGCAGCTTGGGAGGACAGGGGGCCCACGAGCAGTACTTC. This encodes CASSLGGQGAHEQYF.

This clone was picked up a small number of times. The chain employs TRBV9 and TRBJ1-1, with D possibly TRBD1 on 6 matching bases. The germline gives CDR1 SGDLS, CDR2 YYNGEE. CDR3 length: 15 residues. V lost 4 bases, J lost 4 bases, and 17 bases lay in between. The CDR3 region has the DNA TGTGCCAGCAGCTTATCAGGGGAACGAGGCACTGAAGCTTTCTTT. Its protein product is CASSLSGERGTEAFF.

The CDR3 reads CASSPYRTGPYGYTF. The CDR3 DNA sequence: TGCGCCAGCAGCCCGTATAGGACAGGCCCCTATGGCTACACCTTC. This rearrangement joins TRBV4-3 to TRBJ1-2; TRBD1 aligns across 7 bases. CDR1 and CDR2 from the germline V gene are LGHNA and YSLEER. The V and J ends lost 4 bases and 4 bases, in that order; junction bases with no gene match: 9. The CDR3 is made up of 15 amino acids.

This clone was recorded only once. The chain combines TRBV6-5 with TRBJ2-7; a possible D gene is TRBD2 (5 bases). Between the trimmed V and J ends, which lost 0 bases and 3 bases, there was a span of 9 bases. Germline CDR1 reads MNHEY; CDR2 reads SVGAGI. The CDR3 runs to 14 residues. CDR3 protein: CASSYSERNYEQYF. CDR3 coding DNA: TGTGCCAGCAGTTACTCAGAGCGGAACTACGAGCAGTACTTC.

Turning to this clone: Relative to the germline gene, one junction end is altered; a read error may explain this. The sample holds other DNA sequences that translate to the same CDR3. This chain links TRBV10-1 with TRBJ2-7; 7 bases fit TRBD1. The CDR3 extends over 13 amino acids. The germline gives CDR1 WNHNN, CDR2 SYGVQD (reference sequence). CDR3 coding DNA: TGCGCTAGCAGTGGACAGGACTCCTACGAGCAGTACTTC. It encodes CASSGQDSYEQYF.

The CDR3 DNA reads TGCAGCGCCGGGACAGGGGATAGCAATCAGCCCCAGCATTTT. The encoded protein is CSAGTGDSNQPQHF. The chain employs TRBV29-1 and TRBJ1-5; 10 bases line up with TRBD1. The germline gives CDR1 SQVTM, CDR2 ANQGSEA. The length of the CDR3 is 14 residues. The V segment lost 7 bases and the J segment 0 bases; nucleotides outside the gene matches: 3.

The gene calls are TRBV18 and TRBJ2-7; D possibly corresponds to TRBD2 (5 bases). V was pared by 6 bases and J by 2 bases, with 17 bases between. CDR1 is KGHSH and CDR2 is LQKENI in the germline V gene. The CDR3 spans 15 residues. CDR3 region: CASSRSGIPTYEQYF. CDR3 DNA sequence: TGTGCCAGCTCCCGGTCCGGGATCCCCACCTACGAGCAGTACTTC.

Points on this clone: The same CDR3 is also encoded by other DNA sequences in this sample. The CDR3 sequence: CASSGAMGTEAFF. DNA of the CDR3: TGTGCCAGTTCAGGGGCGATGGGTACTGAAGCTTTCTTT. The chain couples TRBV6-6 to TRBJ1-1; TRBD1 might be the D (6 bases). Germline lookup yields CDR1 MNHNY and CDR2 SVGAGI (reference sequence). The V and J ends lost 9 bases and 5 bases respectively, with 16 bases between them. This CDR3 is 13 amino acids long.

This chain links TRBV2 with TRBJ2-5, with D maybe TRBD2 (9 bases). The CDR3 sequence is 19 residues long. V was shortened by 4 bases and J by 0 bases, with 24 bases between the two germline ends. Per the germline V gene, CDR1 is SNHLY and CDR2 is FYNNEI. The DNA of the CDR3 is TGTGCCAGCAGTGTGACAGGGGAAGGGCGGGAGGGAAACCAAGAGACCCAGTACTTC. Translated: CASSVTGEGREGNQETQYF.

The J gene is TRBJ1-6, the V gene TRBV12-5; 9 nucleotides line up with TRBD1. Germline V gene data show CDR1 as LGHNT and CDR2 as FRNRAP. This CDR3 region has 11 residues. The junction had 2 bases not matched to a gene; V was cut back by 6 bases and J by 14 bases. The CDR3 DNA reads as TGTGCTAGTGGGGGACAGGGAACCCTCCACTTT. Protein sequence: CASGGQGTLHF.

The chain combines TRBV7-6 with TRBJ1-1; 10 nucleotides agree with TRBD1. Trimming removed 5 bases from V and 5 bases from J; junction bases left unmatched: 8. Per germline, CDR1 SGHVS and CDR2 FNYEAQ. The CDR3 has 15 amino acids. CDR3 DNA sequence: TGTGCCAGCAGCGGTGGACAGGGGGTTGGTACTGAAGCTTTCTTT. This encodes CASSGGQGVGTEAFF.

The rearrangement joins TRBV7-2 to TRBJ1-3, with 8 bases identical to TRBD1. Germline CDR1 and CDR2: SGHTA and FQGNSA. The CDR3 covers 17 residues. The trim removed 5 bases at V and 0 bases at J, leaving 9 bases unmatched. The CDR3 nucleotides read TGTGCCAGCAGCCCGAGAGGGACAGGCCCCTCTGGAAACACCATATATTTT. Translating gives CASSPRGTGPSGNTIYF.

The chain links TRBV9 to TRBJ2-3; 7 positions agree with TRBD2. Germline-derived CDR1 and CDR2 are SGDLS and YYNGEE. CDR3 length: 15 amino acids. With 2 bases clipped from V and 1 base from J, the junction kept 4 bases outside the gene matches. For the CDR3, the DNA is TGTGCCAGCAGCGTGGGGACTATTCGCACAGATACGCAGTATTTT. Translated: CASSVGTIRTDTQYF.

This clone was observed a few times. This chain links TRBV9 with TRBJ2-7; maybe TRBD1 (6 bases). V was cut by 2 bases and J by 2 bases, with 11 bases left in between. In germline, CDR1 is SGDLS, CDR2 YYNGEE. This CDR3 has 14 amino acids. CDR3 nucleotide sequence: TGTGCCAGCAGCGTCCAGTGGGGGCCCTACGAGCAGTACTTC. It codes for CASSVQWGPYEQYF.

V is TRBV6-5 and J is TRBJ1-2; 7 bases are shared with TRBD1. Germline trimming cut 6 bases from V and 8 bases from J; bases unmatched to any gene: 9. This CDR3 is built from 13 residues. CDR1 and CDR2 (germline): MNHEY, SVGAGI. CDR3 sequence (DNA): TGTGCCAGCAGACCGACAGGGATCGGGGGCTACACCTTC. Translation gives CASRPTGIGGYTF.

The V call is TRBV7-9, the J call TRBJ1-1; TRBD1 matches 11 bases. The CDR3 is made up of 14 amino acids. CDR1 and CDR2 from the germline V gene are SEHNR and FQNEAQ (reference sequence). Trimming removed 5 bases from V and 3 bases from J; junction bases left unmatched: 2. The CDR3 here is CASSGQGADTEAFF. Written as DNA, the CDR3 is TGTGCCAGCAGCGGACAGGGGGCTGACACTGAAGCTTTCTTT.

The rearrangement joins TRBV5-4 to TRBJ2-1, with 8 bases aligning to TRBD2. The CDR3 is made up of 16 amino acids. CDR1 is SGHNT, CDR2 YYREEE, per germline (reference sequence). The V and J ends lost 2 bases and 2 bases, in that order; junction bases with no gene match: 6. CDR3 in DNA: TGTGCCAGCAGCTTTATAGCGGGGTTGACCTACAATGAGCAGTTCTTC. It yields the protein CASSFIAGLTYNEQFF.

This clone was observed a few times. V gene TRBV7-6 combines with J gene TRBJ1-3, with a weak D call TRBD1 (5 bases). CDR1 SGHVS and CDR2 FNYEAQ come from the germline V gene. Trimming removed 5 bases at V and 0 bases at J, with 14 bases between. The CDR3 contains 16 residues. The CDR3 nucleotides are TGTGCCAGCAGCAAAATCCGACAGAGCTCTGGAAACACCATATATTTT. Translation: CASSKIRQSSGNTIYF. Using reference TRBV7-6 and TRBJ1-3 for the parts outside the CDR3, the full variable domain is GAGVSQSPRYKVTKRGQDVALRCDPISGHVSLYWYRQALGQGPEFLTYFNYEAQQDKSGLPNDRFSAERPEGSISTLTIQRTEQRDSAMYRCASSKIRQSSGNTIYFGEGSWLTVV.

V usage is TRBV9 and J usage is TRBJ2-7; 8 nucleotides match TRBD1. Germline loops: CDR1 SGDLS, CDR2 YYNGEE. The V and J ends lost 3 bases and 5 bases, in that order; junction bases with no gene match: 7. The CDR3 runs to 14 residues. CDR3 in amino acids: CASSASGGWDEQYF. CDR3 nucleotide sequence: TGTGCCAGCAGCGCGTCAGGGGGCTGGGACGAGCAGTACTTC. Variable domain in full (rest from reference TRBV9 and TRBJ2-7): DSGVTQTPKHLITATGQRVTLRCSPRSGDLSVYWYQQSLDQGLQFLIQYYNGEERAKGNILERFSAQQFPDLHSELNLSSLELGDSALYFCASSASGGWDEQYFGPGTRLTVT.

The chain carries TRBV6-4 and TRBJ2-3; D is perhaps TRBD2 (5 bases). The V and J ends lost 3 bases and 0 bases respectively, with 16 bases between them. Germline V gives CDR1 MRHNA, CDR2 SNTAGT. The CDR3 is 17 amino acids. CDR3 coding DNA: TGTGCCAGCAGTGAATTCAGCGGAAGGGATAGCACAGATACGCAGTATTTT. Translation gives CASSEFSGRDSTDTQYF.

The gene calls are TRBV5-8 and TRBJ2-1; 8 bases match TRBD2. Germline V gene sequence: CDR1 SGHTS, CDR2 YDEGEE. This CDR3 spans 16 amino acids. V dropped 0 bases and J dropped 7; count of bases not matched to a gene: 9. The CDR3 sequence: CASSLAGTGGLNEQFF. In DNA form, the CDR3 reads TGTGCCAGCAGCTTGGCCGGCACGGGGGGGTTGAATGAGCAGTTCTTC.

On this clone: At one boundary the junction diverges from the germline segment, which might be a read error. The CDR3 DNA reads as TGTGCTAGCAACCTGCGGGACAGCCACGAAAAACTGTTTTTT. It translates to CASNLRDSHEKLFF. The genes are TRBV7-7 and TRBJ1-4; the match to TRBD1 covers 7 bases. CDR3 length: 14 amino acids. Germline CDR1 and CDR2: SSHAT and FNYEAQ (reference sequence). The whole variable domain, filled in from reference TRBV7-7 and TRBJ1-4, reads GAGVSQSPRYKVTKRGQDVTLRCDPISSHATLYWYQQALGQGPEFLTYFNYEAQPDKSGLPSDRFSAERPEGSISTLTIQRTEQRDSAMYRCASNLRDSHEKLFFGSGTQLSVL.

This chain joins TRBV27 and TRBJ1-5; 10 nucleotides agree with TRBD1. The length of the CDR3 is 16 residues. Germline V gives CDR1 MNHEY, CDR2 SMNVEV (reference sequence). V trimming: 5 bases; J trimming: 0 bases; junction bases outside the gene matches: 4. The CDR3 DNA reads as TGTGCCAGCAGTGAAGGGGACAGGGGTAGCAATCAGCCCCAGCATTTT. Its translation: CASSEGDRGSNQPQHF.

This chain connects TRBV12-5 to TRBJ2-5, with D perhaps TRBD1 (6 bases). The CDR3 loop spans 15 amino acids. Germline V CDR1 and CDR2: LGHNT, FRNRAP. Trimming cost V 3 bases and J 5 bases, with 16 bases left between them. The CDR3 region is CASGLGQWGRETQYF. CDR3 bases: TGTGCTAGTGGTTTAGGCCAGTGGGGGCGGGAGACCCAGTACTTC.

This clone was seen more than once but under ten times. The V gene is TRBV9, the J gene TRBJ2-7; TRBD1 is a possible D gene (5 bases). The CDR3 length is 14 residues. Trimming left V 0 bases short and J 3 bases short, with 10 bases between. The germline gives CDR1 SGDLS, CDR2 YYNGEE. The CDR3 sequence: CASSVEVRDYEQYF. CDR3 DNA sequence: TGTGCCAGCAGCGTAGAAGTCAGGGACTACGAGCAGTACTTC.

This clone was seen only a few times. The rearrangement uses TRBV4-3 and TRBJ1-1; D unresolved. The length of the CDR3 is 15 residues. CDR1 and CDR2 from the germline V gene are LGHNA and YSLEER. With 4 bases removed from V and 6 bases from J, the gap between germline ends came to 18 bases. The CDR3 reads CASSLDSGSGSEAFF. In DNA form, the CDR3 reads TGCGCCAGCAGCCTAGATTCGGGGAGCGGGTCTGAAGCTTTCTTT.